These 27 T cell receptor beta chains came from one sample sequenced in a study of T cells in Graves' hyperthyroidism and ophthalmopathy (dated by TCRdb to the late 2010s). Library preparation used multiplex PCR. Sequenced using an Illumina HiSeq 2000. The TCR beta CDR3 regions were amplified from RNA transcripts. A first-round RT-PCR of the TCR CDR3 used the HTBI primer set with the Qiagen OneStep RT-PCR kit. TCRdb ran its own pipeline on the public reads, namely fastp trimming at Q25 and MiXCR clone calling, and kept in-frame beta chains. Rows matching on CDR3 protein sequence are summarized as one entry with the most common DNA and genes. Recorded for this sample are 250,000 to 300,000 distinct CDR3 sequences; more than 12% of them occurred a single time. The ten top clones hold 13% of the sample. The sample taken for sequencing was blood. The receptors were sampled from a woman aged 40 to 50 with Graves' hyperthyroidism that later progressed to Graves' ophthalmopathy.

There are many counts of this clonotype. This chain connects TRBV10-1 to TRBJ2-2; 8 bases fit TRBD2. The V segment lost 0 bases and the J segment 4 bases; nucleotides outside the gene matches: 13. Germline CDR1 WNHNN, CDR2 SYGVQD (reference sequence). The CDR3 totals 19 residues. CDR3 DNA sequence: TGCGCCAGCAGTGAGTCGAAATGGCGAGCGGGAGTATCCACCGGGGAGCTGTTTTTT. Protein product: CASSESKWRAGVSTGELFF.

This clonotype appeared many times. The chain employs TRBV11-2 and TRBJ2-4; D may correspond to TRBD1 or TRBD2 (5 bases each). Germline CDR1 reads SGHAT; CDR2 reads FQNNGV. V gave up 5 bases and J gave up 6 bases, with 17 bases separating them. The CDR3 covers 15 residues. CDR3 DNA sequence: TGTGCCAGCAGCGGATTGTCGGGGCCTGGAAACATTCAGTACTTC. Protein: CASSGLSGPGNIQYF.

There are many counts of this clonotype. V gene TRBV28 combines with J gene TRBJ2-5; 10 bases line up with TRBD1. V shed 3 bases, J shed 1 base, and the junction held 5 bases outside the gene matches. CDR1 MDHEN and CDR2 SYDVKM come from the germline V gene. The CDR3 extends over 16 amino acids. CDR3 in amino acids: CASSFPGTGAQETQYF. The CDR3 region has the DNA TGTGCCAGCAGTTTCCCCGGGACAGGGGCCCAAGAGACCCAGTACTTC.

This clonotype was seen repeatedly, ten times or more. This chain connects TRBV7-3 to TRBJ2-1, with 8 nucleotides matching TRBD1. J lost 0 bases, V lost 1 base, and 2 bases had no gene match. Germline assignment: CDR1 SGHTA and CDR2 FQGTGA. The CDR3 consists of 16 residues. Here the CDR3 DNA reads TGTGCCAGCAGCTTAAGCGGGACAGGCTCCTACAATGAGCAGTTCTTC. This encodes CASSLSGTGSYNEQFF.

This clonotype was recorded a few times. This may arise from a read error, as a much more abundant clone is one base away. The chain employs TRBV6-9 and TRBJ2-1; D unclear. The CDR3 is 13 amino acids. The germline V gene encodes CDR1 MNHGY and CDR2 SVAAGI. CDR3: CASSYGIYDEQFF. As DNA, the CDR3 is TGTGCCAGCAGTTATGGAATCTACGATGAGCAGTTCTTC.

This clonotype was counted ten times or more. The CDR3 DNA is TGCAGTGCAATTCCGACTAGCCTTAGGTACAATGAGCAGTTCTTC. Translating it yields CSAIPTSLRYNEQFF. The chain links TRBV20-1 to TRBJ2-1; 7 positions agree with TRBD2. Germline CDR1 DFQATT, CDR2 SNEGSKA (reference sequence). CDR3 length: 15 residues. V lost 6 bases and J lost 4; bases outside the gene matches: 12.

The chain carries TRBV12-3 or TRBV12-4 and TRBJ1-3; 8 bases are a match to TRBD1. CDR3 length equals 18 residues. V shed 4 bases and J 0 bases; nucleotides not matched to a gene: 11. CDR3 nucleotide sequence: TGTGCCAGCAGTTCACCCCAGGGCAGGGGGCTCTCTGGAAACACCATATATTTT. Translation gives CASSSPQGRGLSGNTIYF.

The count of this clonotype is one. The V and J genes are TRBV11-2 and TRBJ2-3; D is unresolved. V lost 6 bases, J lost 13 bases, and 29 bases lay in between. CDR3 length equals 16 residues. The V gene's germline CDR1 is SGHAT and CDR2 FQNNGV. The CDR3 DNA is TGTGCCAGCAGTTCTTATCGAGAACTCCACCCAGATGCGGAGTATTTT. Its translation: CASSSYRELHPDAEYF.

This clonotype was counted ten times or more. The genes are TRBV7-3 and TRBJ2-2; D is ambiguous. CDR1 SGHTA and CDR2 FQGTGA come from the germline V gene. This CDR3 region has 13 residues. Between the trimmed V and J ends, which lost 2 bases and 7 bases, there was a span of 8 bases. CDR3 sequence reads: CASSLGFSGELFF. CDR3 DNA sequence: TGTGCCAGCAGCTTAGGATTTAGCGGGGAGCTGTTTTTT.

This clonotype was seen ten or more times. CDR3 residues: CASSLGTSISTDTQYF. CDR3 sequence (DNA): TGTGCCAGCAGCTTAGGTACTTCCATTAGCACAGATACGCAGTATTTT. The chain links TRBV7-8 to TRBJ2-3; no definite D call. The CDR3 sequence is 16 residues long. V gave up 1 base and J gave up 0 bases, with 11 bases separating them. Germline lookup yields CDR1 SGHVS and CDR2 FQNEAQ.

Many counts were recorded for this clonotype. The V gene is TRBV30, the J gene TRBJ1-2; D not resolved. Per the germline V gene, CDR1 is GTSNPN and CDR2 is SVGIG (reference sequence). V was trimmed by 3 bases and J by 7 bases, leaving 18 bases between them. The CDR3 extends over 14 amino acids. The CDR3 nucleotides are TGTGCCTGGAGCCCCTCCTCGCAAAGTGGTGGCTACACCTTC. It translates to CAWSPSSQSGGYTF.

This clonotype has a handful of counts. The genes are TRBV5-5 and TRBJ1-4; D unclear. Trimming removed 4 bases from V and 12 bases from J, with 25 bases in between. This CDR3 spans 16 amino acids. Germline CDR1 reads SGHKS; CDR2 reads YYEKEE (reference sequence). Here the CDR3 DNA reads TGTGCCAGCAGCCCCTACTTGGGGAGTCAAACCCCGGAACTGTTTTTT. It translates to CASSPYLGSQTPELFF.

This clonotype was counted many times. The rearrangement joins TRBV7-2 to TRBJ2-2, with D perhaps matching TRBD1 or TRBD2 (5 bases each). V lost 0 bases and J lost 5, with 10 bases in between. The length of the CDR3 is 15 residues. CDR1 and CDR2 from the germline V gene are SGHTA and FQGNSA. The CDR3 DNA is TGTGCCAGCAGCTTAGCCGCGTGGGGGACCGGGGAGCTGTTTTTT. Amino acid sequence: CASSLAAWGTGELFF.

This clonotype was seen repeatedly, ten times or more. This chain joins TRBV6-5 and TRBJ2-7; D perhaps matches TRBD1 (5 bases). The CDR3 has 15 amino acids. Germline CDR1 MNHEY, CDR2 SVGAGI. Trimming removed 0 bases at V and 3 bases at J, with 12 bases between. The CDR3 DNA reads as TGTGCCAGCAGTTACTCTATCCAGGGATACTACGAGCAGTACTTC. The encoded protein is CASSYSIQGYYEQYF.

In the case of this clonotype: A much larger clone differs by one base, so this may be a read error. This chain connects TRBV27 to TRBJ2-7; D ambiguous. CDR3 size: 14 residues. Germline CDR1 reads MNHEY; CDR2 reads SMNVEV (reference sequence). CDR3 in amino acids: CVSSLVPQDYEQYF. The DNA for the CDR3 is TGTGTCAGCAGTTTGGTCCCCCAGGACTACGAGCAGTACTTC.

This clonotype was counted ten times or more. The chain combines TRBV7-8 with TRBJ2-3; TRBD2 matches 8 bases. The ends lost 5 bases at V and 3 bases at J; junction bases unmatched: 7. The CDR3 consists of 15 residues. Per the germline V gene, CDR1 is SGHVS and CDR2 is FQNEAQ. DNA of the CDR3: TGTGCCAGCAGCCCGCAGCGGGAGCAGACAGATACGCAGTATTTT. Its protein is CASSPQREQTDTQYF.

A remark on this clonotype: A single base separates this from a much larger clone, so it may be a read error. J is TRBJ2-3 and V is TRBV7-8; D is possibly TRBD1 or TRBD2 (5 bases each). The germline V gene has CDR1 SGHVS and CDR2 FQNEAQ. This CDR3 comprises 15 residues. The CDR3 spells CASSKVPAQGDTQCF. CDR3 nucleotide sequence: TGTGCCAGCAGCAAAGTCCCAGCCCAGGGAGATACGCAGTGTTTT.

This clonotype has a count of ten or more. J is TRBJ2-7 and V is TRBV20-1; no firm D call. V lost 3 bases and J 2 bases, leaving 8 bases between the germline ends. The CDR3 covers 12 residues. Germline assignment: CDR1 DFQATT and CDR2 SNEGSKA (reference sequence). DNA for the CDR3: TGCAGTGCTAGTGAACAGACCTACGAGCAGTACTTC. It is translated as CSASEQTYEQYF.

The table lists this clonotype with many counts. The V call is TRBV11-2, the J call TRBJ1-5; no clear D. Trimming removed 1 base from V and 9 bases from J, with 7 bases in between. The germline V gene has CDR1 SGHAT and CDR2 FQNNGV. The CDR3 runs 12 residues. CDR3: CASSLVLGPQHF. CDR3 sequence (DNA): TGTGCCAGCAGCTTAGTACTGGGGCCCCAGCATTTT.

In this sample, this clonotype turned up many times. The chain is built from TRBV28 and TRBJ1-2; TRBD1 might be the D (5 bases). The CDR3 consists of 14 residues. Germline assignment: CDR1 MDHEN and CDR2 SYDVKM. Deletions cut 4 bases from V and 5 bases from J, with 14 bases between. The CDR3 loop is CASSSGTWGYGYTF. The DNA of the CDR3 is TGTGCCAGCAGTTCCGGCACGTGGGGGTATGGCTACACCTTC.

This chain connects TRBV6-5 to TRBJ2-7, with D unclear. From germline, CDR1 is MNHEY and CDR2 SVGAGI. The CDR3 contains 12 residues. Trimming cost V 0 bases and J 4 bases, with 4 bases left between them. CDR3 nucleotide sequence: TGTGCCAGCAGTTACTCCCCATACGAGCAGTACTTC. Its translation is CASSYSPYEQYF.

The genes are TRBV7-9 and TRBJ2-5, with D hard to call. CDR1 SEHNR and CDR2 FQNEAQ come from the germline V gene (reference sequence). Trimming removed 3 bases from V and 5 bases from J, with 7 bases in between. The length of the CDR3 is 12 residues. CDR3 residues: CASSLAKETQYF. The CDR3 DNA is TGTGCCAGCAGCTTGGCTAAGGAGACCCAGTACTTC.

This clonotype was detected ten times or more. The rearrangement uses TRBV20-1 and TRBJ2-3; the D gene is possibly TRBD1 (5 bases). This CDR3 region has 17 residues. Germline loops: CDR1 DFQATT, CDR2 SNEGSKA (reference sequence). V lost 2 bases to trimming and J lost 5 bases, with 23 bases between them. This CDR3 is CSARNRRTPISRDTQYF. DNA of the CDR3: TGCAGTGCTAGAAACAGGCGGACCCCAATCTCCCGAGATACGCAGTATTTT.

This clonotype was seen repeatedly, ten times or more. The chain recombines TRBV6-2 or TRBV6-3 with TRBJ2-1; perhaps TRBD2 as D (6 bases). CDR1 and CDR2 from the germline V gene are MNHEY and SVGEGT. This CDR3 comprises 17 residues. V was trimmed by 6 bases and J by 10 bases, leaving 28 bases between them. For the CDR3, the DNA is TGTGCCAGCAGCCACCCTCGACGGGAGACCTGGTATTCGGAGCAGTTCTTC. As protein: CASSHPRRETWYSEQFF.

This clonotype was picked up many times. J is TRBJ1-5 and V is TRBV2; D gene ambiguous. Germline values: CDR1 SNHLY, CDR2 FYNNEI. This CDR3 spans 14 amino acids. V was pared by 2 bases and J by 6 bases, with 11 bases between. The CDR3 sequence: CASSENGPGQPQHF. Here the CDR3 DNA reads TGTGCCAGCAGTGAAAACGGGCCTGGTCAGCCCCAGCATTTT. The whole variable domain, remainder taken from reference TRBV2 and TRBJ1-5, is EPEVTQTPSHQVTQMGQEVILRCVPISNHLYFYWYRQILGQKVEFLVSFYNNEISEKSEIFDDQFSVERPDGSNFTLKIRSTKLEDSAMYFCASSENGPGQPQHFGDGTRLSIL.

This chain connects TRBV13 to TRBJ1-3; D may be TRBD1 (5 bases). The CDR3 has 17 amino acids. V lost 0 bases and J lost 4, with 16 bases in between. From germline, CDR1 is PRHDT and CDR2 FYEKMQ (reference sequence). The CDR3, as DNA: TGTGCCAGCAGCTTAGGTGTGGGACGCCTAAGCGGAAACACCATATATTTT. Encoded protein: CASSLGVGRLSGNTIYF.

As concerns this clonotype: At one of its ends the junction is not consistent with the germline gene, which may arise from a read error. The V call is TRBV7-3, the J call TRBJ2-1; D is undetermined. The CDR3 runs 14 residues. Germline CDR1 reads SGHTA; CDR2 reads FQGTGA. CDR3 amino acids: CATSFSLQTNEQFF. CDR3 sequence (DNA): TGTGCCACCAGCTTCTCCCTCCAAACCAATGAGCAGTTCTTC.